This T cell receptor beta chain comes out of a study of shared clonotypes between healthy human individuals. Turning to the study itself: Per donor, CD8 memory used one plate, CD8 naive used two, CD4 memory used three and CD4 naive used three.

V dropped 7 bases and J dropped 5 bases, with 21 bases sitting between them. This CDR3 has 16 residues. Germline V CDR1 and CDR2: LGHNA, YNFKEQ. CD8 cells classed as naive were CD45RO-negative and positively selected for CCR7, excluding terminally differentiated effector memory CD45RA+ cells. Study-wide findings and caveats: It was the few donors that limited the genetic and exposure-history diversity represented.

Genomic DNA (from each subset) was split evenly across several immunoSEQ plates. Profiled with immunoSEQ multiplex PCR; TCRdb holds only in-frame clones, not every one. The profile covers approximately 2,000,000 clones, with about 93% appearing a single time and about 1.7% taken by the ten largest. Regarding this clone: The antigen remains unidentified.

The clonotype was recovered from a young man in good health. Some clones in this sample may be carry-over from other donors' samples. The V and J genes are TRBV4-2 and TRBJ2-1, with a weak D call TRBD2 (6 bases). Sequenced input: naive CD8+ T cells from PBMCs. The CDR3 region has the DNA TGTGCCAGCAACGTCCGTCTAGCGCCAAAGGACAATGAGCAGTTCTTC. Translated, it gives CASNVRLAPKDNEQFF.